This TCR beta chain was captured by sequencing in a study of response to subunit inactivated influenza vaccine. The CDR3 has 13 amino acids. The V end lost 3 bases, the J end lost 11 bases, and 17 bases lay between the germline ends. The germline gives CDR1 MNHEY, CDR2 SVGEGT. Study findings and constraints: Every seasonal influenza vaccination brings in few new T cells, the authors suggested.

As concerns this clonotype: Its antigen is not identified.

MiXCR, applied by TCRdb to the RT-PCR reads, yields one record per CDR3 protein. The sample contains approximately 500,000 distinct CDR3 sequences, 12% to 15% of which appear only once. This sequence was found in a man aged 45 to 65 who received an inactivated influenza vaccine. The sample consisted of PBMCs from blood, taken 11 to 12 days after vaccination. This rearrangement joins TRBV6-2 or TRBV6-3 to TRBJ2-7; unclear D gene. The CDR3 nucleotides are TGTGCCAGCAGTTATGGCTCCCCGGGTGTGGAGTACTTC. Translating gives CASSYGSPGVEYF.